The clone carrying this T cell receptor beta chain appeared a few times. Its antigen is not identified. The sample comes from a study of T cell responses to AZD1222 COVID-19 vaccine. Whole-study results and caveats: Females outnumbered males among donors, who were mostly white British; clonal diversity was possibly underestimated. Only after the peak T cell response were repertoires sampled.

Produced via immunoSEQ multiplex PCR; TCRdb's table is partial and in-frame only. There are approximately 81,000 clones in the sample; around nine tenths occur only once, and less than 5.5% lies in the top ten. Per germline, CDR1 LGHNA and CDR2 YNFKEQ. This CDR3 spans 16 amino acids. The ends were cut back, 0 bases at V and 6 bases at J, with 15 bases in the middle. This chain connects TRBV4-2 to TRBJ1-5; maybe TRBD1 (5 bases). The sequences come from peripheral blood, collected on day 0 of MenACWY control vaccination. The TCR originated in an adult in good health. The CDR3 DNA reads as TGTGCCAGCAGCCAAGATGTCCAGGGTCGGGGTCAGCCCCAGCATTTT. Protein product: CASSQDVQGRGQPQHF.